This TCR beta chain originates from a study of healthy donors' naive CD4 and CD8 T cells. Comment on this clonotype: One end of the junction varies from germline; a read error may be responsible.

CDR3 size: 14 residues. The germline gives CDR1 SGHDT, CDR2 YYEEEE. TCR libraries were built from approximately 520 ng of total RNA by linear amplification. TCRdb re-analysed the reads in MiXCR, keeping a single row per CDR3 protein. The table lists 180,000 or so distinct CDR3 sequences, 65% to 75% of them singletons. The material sequenced was naive CD4+ and CD8+ T cells sorted from blood, pooled from several donors. This receptor was obtained from a pool of human donors in good health; the sample pools cells from several healthy donors. This chain links TRBV5-6 with TRBJ2-2, with 8 bases that match TRBD1. CDR3 nucleotides: TGTGCCAGCAGGGACAGGGCGAACGCCGGGGAGCTGTTTTTT. This encodes CASRDRANAGELFF. Full variable domain (remainder filled in from reference TRBV5-6 and TRBJ2-2): DAGVTQSPTHLIKTRGQQVTLRCSPKSGHDTVSWYQQALGQGPQFIFQYYEEEERQRGNFPDRFSGHQFPNYSSELNVNALLLGDSALYLCASRDRANAGELFFGEGSRLTVL.